The table lists the clone carrying this T cell receptor (beta chain) with a count of one. Its antigen is not identified. Here immunoSEQ multiplex PCR was the method, and the copy in TCRdb shows in-frame clones only, minus some. This sample has around 2.5 million clones; more than 85% occur once, and the top ten carry about 0.38%. Germline V gives CDR1 SEHNR, CDR2 FQNEAQ (reference sequence). V was cut by 5 bases and J by 3 bases, with 5 bases left in between. The CDR3 totals 11 residues. The sample originates from a study of shared clonotypes between healthy human individuals. Findings of the study overall: A handful of donors shared about 4.8% of their naive CD4 clonotypes.

The sequence derives from a man younger than 35 in good health. Some clones in this sample may be carry-over from other donors' samples. The rearrangement joins TRBV7-9 to TRBJ2-7; no clear D. Sample: naive CD4+ T cells from PBMCs. The subset here: CD45RA+ positively selected. The CDR3 region is CASSQHYEQYF. CDR3 nucleotide sequence: TGTGCCAGCAGCCAACACTACGAGCAGTACTTC.